The 7 T cell receptor beta chains given below trace back to one sample, sequenced in a study of T-cell reconstitution after alpha-beta-depleted transplantation in children. Using unique molecular identifiers, the investigators prepared the TCRbeta library. TCRdb re-called the PCR reads with MiXCR, one entry per CDR3 protein. The sample has roughly 300,000 distinct CDR3 sequences, around 9.6% seen once. Sequenced here: PBMCs from the stem cell graft donor, sampled from the stem cell graft. The receptor source for this set is a human donor who donated a stem cell graft to a child with SCID.

This chain joins TRBV3-1 and TRBJ2-1, with D possibly TRBD1 on 6 matching bases. This CDR3 is 15 amino acids long. V was clipped by 4 bases and J by 8 bases, with 18 bases between them. The germline CDR1 and CDR2 sequences are LGHDT and YNNKEL (reference sequence). The CDR3 sequence: CASSLGATGIHEQFF. Written as DNA, the CDR3 is TGTGCCAGCAGCCTAGGGGCCACAGGGATCCATGAGCAGTTCTTC.

In its sample, this clonotype was seen many times. The chain uses TRBV10-3 and TRBJ2-1; D might be TRBD2 (7 bases). Germline V lookup: CDR1 ENHRY, CDR2 SYGVKD. This CDR3 comprises 12 residues. Trimming took 11 bases from V and 0 from J, leaving 8 bases between them. The CDR3 here is CAGGASYNEQFF. CDR3 bases: TGTGCCGGGGGGGCCTCCTACAATGAGCAGTTCTTC.

This clonotype was counted between two and nine times. The chain has TRBV5-1 and TRBJ2-3, with D possibly being TRBD1 (6 bases). Germline assignment: CDR1 SGHRS and CDR2 YFSETQ. CDR3 length equals 15 residues. The V and J ends lost 5 bases and 2 bases respectively, with 15 bases between them. CDR3 bases: TGCGCCAGCAGGGTCCAGGGACAAGCCACAGATACGCAGTATTTT. As protein: CASRVQGQATDTQYF.

In this sample, this clonotype turned up a few times. The rearrangement uses TRBV5-6 and TRBJ2-2; D gene ambiguous. Germline V lookup: CDR1 SGHDT, CDR2 YYEEEE. CDR3 length: 16 residues. Trimming left V 1 base short and J 0 bases short, with 10 bases between. DNA of the CDR3: TGTGCCAGCAGCTTGCAGACCAACTCGAACACCGGGGAGCTGTTTTTT. This encodes CASSLQTNSNTGELFF.

This clonotype has only a few counts. J is TRBJ2-3 and V is TRBV2, with D perhaps matching TRBD1 (5 bases). Trimming cost V 5 bases and J 8 bases, with 32 bases left between them. The CDR3 extends over 19 amino acids. Looked up from germline, CDR1 is SNHLY and CDR2 is FYNNEI. DNA of the CDR3: TGTGCCAGCAGTTCCTGGTACCTCGGTTTAGGGGCTTACTCGGGTACGCAGTATTTT. It translates to CASSSWYLGLGAYSGTQYF.

This clonotype was seen a few times. The V call is TRBV7-8, the J call TRBJ1-2, with TRBD1 matching over 10 bases. V dropped 5 bases and J dropped 8; count of bases not matched to a gene: 14. This CDR3 is 16 amino acids long. Per the germline V gene, CDR1 is SGHVS and CDR2 is FQNEAQ. CDR3 DNA: TGTGCCAGCAGCCATCCAGCGGACAGGGGGGAAACCGGCTACACCTTC. This codes for CASSHPADRGETGYTF. Drawing the rest from reference TRBV7-8 and TRBJ1-2, the complete variable domain is GAGVSQSPRYKVAKRGQDVALRCDPISGHVSLFWYQQALGQGPEFLTYFQNEAQLDKSGLPSDRFFAERPEGSVSTLKIQRTQQEDSAVYLCASSHPADRGETGYTFGSGTRLTVV.

The rearrangement joins TRBV25-1 to TRBJ2-1; TRBD2 agrees at 8 bases. CDR3 size: 16 residues. Looked up from germline, CDR1 is MGHDK and CDR2 is SYGVNS. V trimming: 0 bases; J trimming: 6 bases; junction bases outside the gene matches: 7. The CDR3 protein is CASSEYGGGPGNEQFF. The CDR3 DNA is TGTGCCAGCAGTGAATATGGCGGGGGGCCGGGCAATGAGCAGTTCTTC. Drawing the rest from reference TRBV25-1 and TRBJ2-1, the complete variable domain is EADIYQTPRYLVIGTGKKITLECSQTMGHDKMYWYQQDPGMELHLIHYSYGVNSTEKGDLSSESTVSRIRTEHFPLTLESARPSHTSQYLCASSEYGGGPGNEQFFGPGTRLTVL.